This is a list of T cell receptor beta chains from one sample in a study of blood T cell repertoires in COVID-19. Some clones are missing from TCRdb's copy, which holds only in-frame ones; the method was immunoSEQ multiplex PCR. The sample has 140,000 to 150,000 clones, around four fifths seen once. The source material was PBMCs or T cells enriched from blood (not recorded which). The receptors were gathered from a woman aged 35 to 49 who had recovered from COVID-19. Both conserved end residues are part of each CDR3. The D gene is left open where the match is weak. For some rows the clone size is stated as once, few or many, or as a class when expanded; others skip it.

V: TRBV30; size: NA; D: NA; J: TRBJ1-1; DNA: TGTGCCTGGAGTGAGGGAGGGCACACTGAAGCTTTCTTT; CDR3: CAWSEGGHTEAFF
V: TRBV5-1; size: NA; D: NA; J: TRBJ2-2; DNA: TGCGCCAGCAGCTTGGAAGGCGGAAGTACCGGGGAGCTGTTTTTT; CDR3: CASSLEGGSTGELFF
V: TRBV7-8; size: NA; D: NA; J: TRBJ2-7; DNA: TGTGCCAGCAGAAATGATAGCGGAATACTCAAGCAGTACTTC; CDR3: CASRNDSGILKQYF
V: TRBV7-8; size: once; D: TRBD1; J: TRBJ1-6; DNA: TGTGCCAGCAGCTTACGACAGGGAAATTCACCCCTCCACTTT; CDR3: CASSLRQGNSPLHF
V: TRBV7-2; size: few; D: TRBD2; J: TRBJ2-5; DNA: TGTGCCAGCAGCCTAAAGGGGACTACCGGGCGGGGGGCCCAGTACTTC; CDR3: CASSLKGTTGRGAQYF
V: TRBV4-1; size: NA; D: NA; J: TRBJ2-2; DNA: TGCGCCAGCAGCCAAGAAAGGGCGCGGGGCGGGGAGCTGTTTTTT; CDR3: CASSQERARGGELFF
V: TRBV3-1/TRBV3-2; size: NA; D: TRBD1; J: TRBJ1-2; DNA: TGTGCCAGCAGCCAAGATTCCGGACAGGGGGGGCATGGCTACACCTTC; CDR3: CASSQDSGQGGHGYTF
V: TRBV9; size: NA; D: NA; J: TRBJ1-1; DNA: TGTGCCAGCGCCGGAGGCCCTTTGAACACTGAAGCTTTCTTT; CDR3: CASAGGPLNTEAFF
V: TRBV5-1; size: NA; D: TRBD2; J: TRBJ2-3; DNA: TGCGCCAGCAGCTTTCGGACTAGCGGTTATGGAGATACGCAGTATTTT; CDR3: CASSFRTSGYGDTQYF
V: TRBV4-1; size: NA; D: TRBD2; J: TRBJ2-7; DNA: TGCGCCAGCAGCCAAGGTAGCGGGAGGGGCTACGAGCAGTACTTC; CDR3: CASSQGSGRGYEQYF
V: TRBV12-3/TRBV12-4; size: few; D: NA; J: TRBJ1-2; DNA: TGTGCCAGCAGTTTCTGGCAGGGGGGCTACACCTTC; CDR3: CASSFWQGGYTF
V: TRBV5-1; size: NA; D: NA; J: TRBJ2-7; DNA: TGCGCCAGCAGCTTGGAACAGGGTGTCTACGAGCAGTACTTC; CDR3: CASSLEQGVYEQYF
V: TRBV2; size: NA; D: NA; J: TRBJ2-7; DNA: TGTGCCAGCACCCTTGACGGGGACACCTACGAGCAGTACTTC; CDR3: CASTLDGDTYEQYF
V: TRBV4-2; size: NA; D: NA; J: TRBJ1-1; DNA: TGTGCCAGCAGCCAAGACTGGGCAGAGTACACTGAAGCTTTCTTT; CDR3: CASSQDWAEYTEAFF
V: TRBV6-5; size: NA; D: NA; J: TRBJ1-2; DNA: TGTGCCAGCAGTTACGACCCACTCGGCGGAGGCTACACCTTC; CDR3: CASSYDPLGGGYTF